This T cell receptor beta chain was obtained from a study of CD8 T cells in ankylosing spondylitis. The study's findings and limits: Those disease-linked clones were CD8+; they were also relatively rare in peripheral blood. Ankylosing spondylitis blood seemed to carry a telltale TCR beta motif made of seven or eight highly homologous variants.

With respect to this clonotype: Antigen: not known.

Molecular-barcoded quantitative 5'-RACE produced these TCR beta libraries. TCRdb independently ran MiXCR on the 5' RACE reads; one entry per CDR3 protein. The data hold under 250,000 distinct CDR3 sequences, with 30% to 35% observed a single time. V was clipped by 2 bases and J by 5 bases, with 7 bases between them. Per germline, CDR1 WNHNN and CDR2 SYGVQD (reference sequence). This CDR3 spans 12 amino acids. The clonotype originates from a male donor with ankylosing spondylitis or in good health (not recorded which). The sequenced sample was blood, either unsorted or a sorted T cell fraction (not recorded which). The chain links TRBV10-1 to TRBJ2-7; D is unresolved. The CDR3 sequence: CASSEGRNEQYF. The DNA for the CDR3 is TGCGCCAGCAGTGAGGGTAGAAACGAGCAGTACTTC.